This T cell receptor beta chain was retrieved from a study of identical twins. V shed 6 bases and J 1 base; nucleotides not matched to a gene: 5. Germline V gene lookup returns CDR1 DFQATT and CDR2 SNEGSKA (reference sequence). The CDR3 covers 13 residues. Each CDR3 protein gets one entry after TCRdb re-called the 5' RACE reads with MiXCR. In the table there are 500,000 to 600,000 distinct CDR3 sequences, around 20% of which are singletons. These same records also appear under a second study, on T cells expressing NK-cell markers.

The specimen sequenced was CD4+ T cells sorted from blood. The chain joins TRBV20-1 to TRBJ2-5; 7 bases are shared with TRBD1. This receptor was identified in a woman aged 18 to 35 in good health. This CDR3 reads CSAGDSSQETQYF. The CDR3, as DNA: TGCAGTGCCGGGGACAGTTCCCAAGAGACCCAGTACTTC.